Sequencing of this T cell receptor (beta chain) was carried out in a study of early T cells in non-severe SARS-CoV-2 infection. This clonotype was observed many times. Trimming removed 6 bases from V and 11 bases from J; junction bases left unmatched: 12. The CDR3 loop spans 14 amino acids. Germline assignment: CDR1 MNHNY and CDR2 SVGAGI (reference sequence). Unique molecular identifiers (one per individual cDNA molecule) were attached. TCRdb ran MiXCR on the 5' RACE reads and lists one entry per CDR3 protein. The sample carries approximately 81,000 distinct CDR3 sequences, about 6% recorded once. The specimen sequenced was whole blood. The TCR comes from an adult who was a healthcare worker with PCR-confirmed SARS-CoV-2 infection or an uninfected control (not recorded which). The gene calls are TRBV6-6 and TRBJ1-4; 7 bases fit TRBD1. The CDR3 DNA follows: TGTGCCAGCAGACACAGGGGCGAGGTGTGGAAACTGTTTTTT. This codes for CASRHRGEVWKLFF.